These 22 T cell receptor beta chains came from one sample sequenced in a study of human T cells and chemical hapten exposure. Indicated time point: healthy volunteer bleed at 6 weeks. RNA extraction used unfractionated whole blood as the source of total RNA. In TCRdb, the RACE reads were re-called with MiXCR into one record per CDR3 protein. The profile shows around 80,000 distinct CDR3 sequences, roughly 8.6% of them singletons. Sequencing input: whole blood. These receptors were taken from a male donor in good health. Some clones in this sample may be carry-over from other donors' samples.

The chain uses TRBV3-1 and TRBJ1-1; D gene ambiguous. Looked up from germline, CDR1 is LGHDT and CDR2 is YNNKEL (reference sequence). The CDR3 has 15 residues. V was trimmed by 0 bases and J by 6 bases, leaving 14 bases between them. The CDR3 bases are TGTGCCAGCAGCCAAGATTGGAACAGCCGAGCTGAAGCTTTCTTT. This translates into CASSQDWNSRAEAFF.

The chain joins TRBV12-3 or TRBV12-4 to TRBJ1-5; no firm D call. Trimming took off 7 bases at V and 0 bases at J, with 4 bases between the two ends. CDR3 length equals 12 residues. The CDR3 nucleotides read TGTGCCAGCACAAGTAGCAATCAGCCCCAGCATTTT. The encoded protein is CASTSSNQPQHF.

This clonotype showed up just a few times. The rearrangement joins TRBV6-5 to TRBJ2-3, with 10 bases identical to TRBD2. Germline CDR1 is MNHEY and CDR2 is SVGAGI. The CDR3 totals 15 residues. V lost 6 bases and J lost 3; bases outside the gene matches: 6. CDR3 protein: CASRQLAGSTDTQYF. The CDR3 region has the DNA TGTGCCAGCAGACAACTAGCGGGAAGTACAGATACGCAGTATTTT.

The genes are TRBV19 and TRBJ2-5; D is uncertain. The V gene's germline CDR1 is LNHDA and CDR2 SQIVND (reference sequence). CDR3 length: 18 residues. Trimming removed 2 bases at V and 2 bases at J, with 21 bases between. DNA for the CDR3: TGTGCCAGTAGTATAAAAAGGGAAAGGAGCGACGAGCAAGAGACCCAGTACTTC. As protein: CASSIKRERSDEQETQYF.

This clonotype was seen a few times. The V and J genes are TRBV28 and TRBJ2-7; the D gene is possibly TRBD1 (6 bases). V shed 5 bases and J shed 3 bases, with 17 bases lying between them. The CDR3 is made up of 15 amino acids. CDR1 is MDHEN, CDR2 SYDVKM, per germline. The CDR3 here is CASSNGTTYHYEQYF. CDR3 coding DNA: TGTGCCAGCAGTAACGGGACAACCTACCACTACGAGCAGTACTTC.

This clonotype was detected a few times. The chain combines TRBV7-6 with TRBJ2-7; TRBD2 is a possible D gene (5 bases). Germline-derived CDR1 and CDR2 are SGHVS and FNYEAQ. The CDR3 loop spans 13 amino acids. V gave up 2 bases and J gave up 2 bases, with 7 bases separating them. The DNA of the CDR3 is TGTGCCAGCAGCTTACGAGGGCCCTACGAGCAGTACTTC. Amino acid sequence: CASSLRGPYEQYF.

This clonotype has only a few counts. This CDR3 is CASSFPGGAGYNEQFF. The DNA for the CDR3 is TGTGCCAGCAGTTTCCCAGGGGGCGCGGGGTACAATGAGCAGTTCTTC. The V gene is TRBV12-3 or TRBV12-4, the J gene TRBJ2-1; TRBD1 aligns across 8 bases. CDR3 length: 16 amino acids. V trimming: 3 bases; J trimming: 4 bases; junction bases outside the gene matches: 8.

This chain joins TRBV7-2 and TRBJ2-7; D remains ambiguous. The CDR3 runs 13 residues. Per the germline V gene, CDR1 is SGHTA and CDR2 is FQGNSA. The V and J ends lost 5 bases and 2 bases respectively, with 10 bases between them. The CDR3 DNA is TGTGCCAGCAGCCTTCGACACCCCTACGAGCAGTACTTC. It specifies CASSLRHPYEQYF.

This sequence joins TRBV7-2 and TRBJ2-5; D possibly corresponds to TRBD2 (5 bases). Germline V gene lookup returns CDR1 SGHTA and CDR2 FQGNSA. The V and J ends lost 5 bases and 2 bases respectively, with 9 bases between them. CDR3 length: 13 amino acids. The CDR3 is CASSRTLQETQYF. CDR3 coding DNA: TGTGCCAGCAGCCGGACTTTACAAGAGACCCAGTACTTC.

This clonotype was observed at least ten times. The chain is built from TRBV18 and TRBJ2-5, with D perhaps given as TRBD1 or TRBD2 (6 bases each). Trimming left V 0 bases short and J 5 bases short, with 16 bases between. The CDR3 has 16 amino acids. Germline loops: CDR1 KGHSH, CDR2 LQKENI. DNA of the CDR3: TGTGCCAGCTCACCACCGGGTGTCCTCGGGGGCGAGACCCAGTACTTC. This encodes CASSPPGVLGGETQYF.

This clonotype has only a few counts. The CDR3 protein is CASSGGSGGLLETQYF. The CDR3 DNA follows: TGTGCCAGCAGTGGAGGTAGCGGGGGGTTGTTGGAGACCCAGTACTTC. The chain joins TRBV6-6 to TRBJ2-5, with 10 nucleotides matching TRBD2. The CDR3 length is 16 residues. Germline V CDR1 and CDR2: MNHNY, SVGAGI (reference sequence). V was clipped by 5 bases and J by 5 bases; unmatched bases: 11.

This clonotype has only a few counts. This chain connects TRBV6-2 or TRBV6-3 to TRBJ1-5; D uncertain. The ends were cut back, 7 bases at V and 0 bases at J, with 10 bases in the middle. Germline V gene data show CDR1 as MNHEY and CDR2 as SVGEGT. The CDR3 extends over 14 amino acids. The chain's CDR3 is CASKGQYSNQPQHF. CDR3 nucleotide sequence: TGTGCCAGCAAAGGCCAGTATAGCAATCAGCCCCAGCATTTT.

The table lists this clonotype with a few counts. This chain uses TRBV11-2 with TRBJ1-5; D is undetermined. Trimming left V 0 bases short and J 1 base short, with 13 bases between. In germline, CDR1 is SGHAT, CDR2 FQNNGV. The CDR3 covers 17 residues. The CDR3 loop is CASSLDLDGRSNQPQHF. The CDR3 DNA reads as TGTGCCAGCAGCTTAGATCTAGATGGGCGAAGCAATCAGCCCCAGCATTTT.

This clonotype was counted a few times. The CDR3 DNA is TGTGCCAGCAGTTACCCTACTAGGACTCATTCACCCCTCCACTTT. This sequence encodes CASSYPTRTHSPLHF. The chain uses TRBV6-9 and TRBJ1-6; D unclear. V lost 3 bases and J 8 bases, leaving 14 bases between the germline ends. This CDR3 comprises 15 residues. Germline assignment: CDR1 MNHGY and CDR2 SVAAGI.

This clonotype was counted a few times. The rearrangement links TRBV7-9 to TRBJ1-1, with D possibly TRBD1 on 6 matching bases. Trimming pared 1 base from V and 0 bases from J, leaving 21 bases between. The CDR3 runs to 19 residues. Per the germline V gene, CDR1 is SEHNR and CDR2 is FQNEAQ (reference sequence). The CDR3 DNA sequence: TGTGCCAGCAGCTTAGGCCACGTCAGGGGTTCAAACATGAACACTGAAGCTTTCTTT. This codes for CASSLGHVRGSNMNTEAFF.

This clonotype was observed at least ten times. J is TRBJ2-3 and V is TRBV6-4, with D possibly TRBD2 on 6 matching bases. The V end lost 3 bases, the J end lost 4 bases, and 11 bases lay between the germline ends. CDR3 length: 14 amino acids. Germline CDR1 is MRHNA and CDR2 is SNTAGT. Here the CDR3 DNA reads TGTGCCAGCAGTGAGGGATTAGCGGCAGATACGCAGTATTTT. Amino acid sequence: CASSEGLAADTQYF.

The chain recombines TRBV7-6 with TRBJ2-1, with TRBD2 matching over 8 bases. The CDR3 sequence is 15 residues long. V was clipped by 0 bases and J by 7 bases; unmatched bases: 5. Germline CDR1 is SGHVS and CDR2 is FNYEAQ. The CDR3 loop reads CASSLAGAGGNEQFF. The CDR3 DNA is TGTGCCAGCAGCTTAGCTGGTGCGGGGGGAAATGAGCAGTTCTTC. The variable domain in full, with the rest retrieved from reference TRBV7-6 and TRBJ2-1, is GAGVSQSPRYKVTKRGQDVALRCDPISGHVSLYWYRQALGQGPEFLTYFNYEAQQDKSGLPNDRFSAERPEGSISTLTIQRTEQRDSAMYRCASSLAGAGGNEQFFGPGTRLTVL.

Concerning this clonotype: A much more abundant neighbour one base away suggests this may be a read error. The V and J genes are TRBV5-1 and TRBJ2-3; 9 positions match TRBD2. Per germline, CDR1 SGHRS and CDR2 YFSETQ. V was clipped by 4 bases and J by 1 base; unmatched bases: 10. The CDR3 spans 17 residues. The CDR3 DNA follows: TGCGCCAGCAGCGTTGGGATTAGCGGGGGTGGCACAGATACGCAGTATTTT. This gives the protein CASSVGISGGGTDTQYF.

The chain couples TRBV6-6 to TRBJ1-3; TRBD1 is a possible D gene (5 bases). This CDR3 comprises 18 residues. V shed 1 base and J shed 0 bases, with 16 bases lying between them. Germline V CDR1 and CDR2: MNHNY, SVGAGI (reference sequence). The CDR3 spells CASSYWASQGDSGNTIYF. CDR3 in DNA: TGTGCCAGCAGTTACTGGGCTTCGCAGGGCGACTCTGGAAACACCATATATTTT.

In its sample, this clonotype was seen a few times. V gene TRBV6-5 combines with J gene TRBJ1-4; D possibly corresponds to TRBD1 (5 bases). The CDR3 runs 14 residues. Germline V CDR1 and CDR2: MNHEY, SVGAGI. V lost 0 bases and J 7 bases, leaving 9 bases between the germline ends. CDR3 sequence: CASSYSGTSEKLFF. The CDR3 nucleotides are TGTGCCAGCAGTTACTCGGGGACGAGTGAAAAACTGTTTTTT.

The chain couples TRBV19 to TRBJ1-2, with D unclear. V was trimmed by 1 base and J by 4 bases, leaving 10 bases between them. The CDR3 is 14 amino acids. Per germline, CDR1 LNHDA and CDR2 SQIVND (reference sequence). The CDR3 DNA reads TGTGCCAGTAGTATAGGGACCGGATCCTATGGCTACACCTTC. Amino acids: CASSIGTGSYGYTF.

This clonotype was observed a handful of times. This chain connects TRBV20-1 to TRBJ1-1, with a tentative D call TRBD1 (6 bases). Germline V gene data show CDR1 as DFQATT and CDR2 as SNEGSKA (reference sequence). V was cut by 3 bases and J by 0 bases, with 14 bases left in between. The CDR3 sequence is 15 residues long. CDR3 sequence reads: CSARPAGGMNTEAFF. CDR3 nucleotide sequence: TGCAGTGCTAGGCCCGCTGGGGGCATGAACACTGAAGCTTTCTTT.